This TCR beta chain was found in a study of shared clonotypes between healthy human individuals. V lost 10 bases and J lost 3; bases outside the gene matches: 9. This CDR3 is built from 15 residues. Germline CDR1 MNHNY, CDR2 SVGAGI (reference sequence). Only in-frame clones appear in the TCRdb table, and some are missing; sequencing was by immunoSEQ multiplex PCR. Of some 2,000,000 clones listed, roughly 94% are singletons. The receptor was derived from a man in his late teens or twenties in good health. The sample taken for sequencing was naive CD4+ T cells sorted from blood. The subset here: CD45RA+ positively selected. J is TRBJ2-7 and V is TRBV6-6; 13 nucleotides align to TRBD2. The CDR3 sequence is CATSLRTSGSYEQYF. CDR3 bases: TGTGCCACCTCACTCCGGACTAGCGGGAGCTACGAGCAGTACTTC.